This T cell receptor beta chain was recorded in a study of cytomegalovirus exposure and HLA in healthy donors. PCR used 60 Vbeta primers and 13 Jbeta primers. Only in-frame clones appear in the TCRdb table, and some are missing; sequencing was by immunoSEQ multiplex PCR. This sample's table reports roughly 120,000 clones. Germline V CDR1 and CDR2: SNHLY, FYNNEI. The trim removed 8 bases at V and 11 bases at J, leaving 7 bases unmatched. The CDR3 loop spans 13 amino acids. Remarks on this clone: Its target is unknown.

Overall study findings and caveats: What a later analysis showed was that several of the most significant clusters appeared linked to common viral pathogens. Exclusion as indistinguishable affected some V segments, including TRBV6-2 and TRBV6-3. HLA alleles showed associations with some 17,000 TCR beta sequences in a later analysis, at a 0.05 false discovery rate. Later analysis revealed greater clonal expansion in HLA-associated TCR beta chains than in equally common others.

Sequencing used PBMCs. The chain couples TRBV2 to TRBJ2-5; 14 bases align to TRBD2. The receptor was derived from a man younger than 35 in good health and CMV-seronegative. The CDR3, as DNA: TGTGCCAGCGGGATGACTAGCGGGAGGGAGCAGTACTTC. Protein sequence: CASGMTSGREQYF.